These 2 T cell receptor beta chains originate from one sample sequenced in a study of long-term antiretroviral therapy in people with HIV. It was version v3.0 of the immunoSEQ assay that was run at survey level. TCRdb's copy holds only in-frame clones and misses some; the assay was immunoSEQ multiplex PCR. This sample carries fewer than 25,000 clones, more than 80% of them seen once, and the ten largest clones take about 4.5%. The sample consisted of unsorted PBMCs, taken 5.9 years after starting antiretroviral therapy. Receptors originate from a man aged 30 to 39 with HIV.

The chain uses TRBV4-3 and TRBJ1-5; D may be TRBD1 (5 bases). With 0 bases removed from V and 4 bases from J, the gap between germline ends came to 10 bases. The germline V gene has CDR1 LGHNA and CDR2 YSLEER. This CDR3 spans 15 amino acids. The CDR3 is CASSQDWAGNQPQHF. The CDR3 bases are TGCGCCAGCAGCCAAGATTGGGCAGGGAATCAGCCCCAGCATTTT.

The table lists this clone with a few counts. V is TRBV5-4 and J is TRBJ2-3; TRBD2 matches at 9 bases. This CDR3 region has 16 residues. V lost 1 base, J lost 0 bases, and 3 bases stayed unmatched. Germline CDR1 is SGHNT and CDR2 is YYREEE (reference sequence). The CDR3 DNA reads as TGTGCCAGCAGCTTGAGGGCGGGGGGGAGCACAGATACGCAGTATTTT. Translated, it gives CASSLRAGGSTDTQYF.